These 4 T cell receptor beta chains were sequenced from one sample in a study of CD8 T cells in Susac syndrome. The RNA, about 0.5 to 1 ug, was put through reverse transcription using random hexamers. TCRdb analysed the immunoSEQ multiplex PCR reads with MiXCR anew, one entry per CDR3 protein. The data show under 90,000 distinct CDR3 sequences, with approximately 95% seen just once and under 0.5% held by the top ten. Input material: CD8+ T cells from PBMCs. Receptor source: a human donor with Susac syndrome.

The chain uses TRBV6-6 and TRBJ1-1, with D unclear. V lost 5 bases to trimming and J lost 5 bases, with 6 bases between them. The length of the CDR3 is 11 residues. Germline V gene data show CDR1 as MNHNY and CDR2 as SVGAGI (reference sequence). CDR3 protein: CASSALTEAFF. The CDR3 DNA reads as TGTGCCAGCAGTGCCTTGACTGAAGCTTTCTTT.

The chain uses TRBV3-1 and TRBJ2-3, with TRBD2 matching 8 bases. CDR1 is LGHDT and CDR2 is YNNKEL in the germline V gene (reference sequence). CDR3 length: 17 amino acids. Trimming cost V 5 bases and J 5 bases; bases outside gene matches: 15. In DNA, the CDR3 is TGTGCCAGCAGCTCCCGAGGGGGGCTAGCGGGTTTAGATACGCAGTATTTT. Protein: CASSSRGGLAGLDTQYF.

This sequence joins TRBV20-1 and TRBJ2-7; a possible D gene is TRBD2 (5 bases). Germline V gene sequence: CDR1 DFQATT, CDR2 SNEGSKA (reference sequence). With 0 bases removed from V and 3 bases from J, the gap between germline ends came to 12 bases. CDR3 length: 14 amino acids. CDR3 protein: CSARDRSGDYEQYF. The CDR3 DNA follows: TGCAGTGCTAGAGATCGGAGCGGAGACTACGAGCAGTACTTC.

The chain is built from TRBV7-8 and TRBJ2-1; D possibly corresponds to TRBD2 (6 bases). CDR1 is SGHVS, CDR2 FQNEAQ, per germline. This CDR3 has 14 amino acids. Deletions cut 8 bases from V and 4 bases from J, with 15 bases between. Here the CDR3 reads CASAWEDGYNEQFF. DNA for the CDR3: TGTGCCAGCGCCTGGGAGGATGGTTACAATGAGCAGTTCTTC.